This T cell receptor beta chain is from a study of T cells in Graves' hyperthyroidism and ophthalmopathy. TCR beta CDR3 regions were amplified from RNA transcripts. An initial round of RT-PCR targeting the TCR CDR3 relied on the HTBI primer set. In TCRdb, the multiplex PCR reads were re-called with MiXCR into one record per CDR3 protein. The sample shows 400,000 to 500,000 distinct CDR3 sequences, about 15% of them seen only once. Trimming left V 0 bases short and J 3 bases short, with 10 bases between. Germline V gene sequence: CDR1 SGHRS, CDR2 YFSETQ. The CDR3 runs 14 residues. There are many counts of this clonotype.

This sequence was found in a man aged 18 to 30 with Graves' ophthalmopathy. Specimen: blood. The rearrangement uses TRBV5-1 and TRBJ2-7; no clear D. The CDR3 nucleotides read TGCGCCAGCAGCTTGGAGCCCGCTCTCTACGAGCAGTACTTC. This encodes CASSLEPALYEQYF.